The present TCR beta chain was sequenced within a study of T-cell memory formation after mild COVID-19. The CDR3 is 17 amino acids. The junction had 14 bases not matched to a gene; V was cut back by 7 bases and J by 4 bases. The germline gives CDR1 SGHRS, CDR2 YFSETQ. The table lists this clonotype with a few counts. Antigen unknown. With constant-segment primers, 5'RACE yielded cDNA libraries of TCR alpha and TCR beta that carried sample barcodes and UMIs. One entry per CDR3 protein results from TCRdb running MiXCR on the 5' RACE reads. The repertoire holds about 45,000 distinct CDR3 sequences, with less than 7.5% as singletons. Points from the study as a whole: CM and EM subsets held most contracting CD4+ clones; EMRA held CD8+ ones. Among clones contracting day 15 to 85, CD4/CD8 was balanced, whereas later expanders leaned CD4+. SARS-CoV-2 specificity was not confirmed for second-wave clones peaking on day 37.

This TCR was sampled from a man younger than 35 who had mild COVID-19 (a few samples of this study predate the infection). Cell type and time point are not known. Sequencing was performed on PBMCs or a T cell subset sorted from them (not recorded which). The chain employs TRBV5-1 and TRBJ2-2, with 9 positions matching TRBD1. CDR3 nucleotides: TGCGCCAGCTATCGAACATCCGGGACAGGGAGCACCGGGGAGCTGTTTTTT. Translated: CASYRTSGTGSTGELFF.